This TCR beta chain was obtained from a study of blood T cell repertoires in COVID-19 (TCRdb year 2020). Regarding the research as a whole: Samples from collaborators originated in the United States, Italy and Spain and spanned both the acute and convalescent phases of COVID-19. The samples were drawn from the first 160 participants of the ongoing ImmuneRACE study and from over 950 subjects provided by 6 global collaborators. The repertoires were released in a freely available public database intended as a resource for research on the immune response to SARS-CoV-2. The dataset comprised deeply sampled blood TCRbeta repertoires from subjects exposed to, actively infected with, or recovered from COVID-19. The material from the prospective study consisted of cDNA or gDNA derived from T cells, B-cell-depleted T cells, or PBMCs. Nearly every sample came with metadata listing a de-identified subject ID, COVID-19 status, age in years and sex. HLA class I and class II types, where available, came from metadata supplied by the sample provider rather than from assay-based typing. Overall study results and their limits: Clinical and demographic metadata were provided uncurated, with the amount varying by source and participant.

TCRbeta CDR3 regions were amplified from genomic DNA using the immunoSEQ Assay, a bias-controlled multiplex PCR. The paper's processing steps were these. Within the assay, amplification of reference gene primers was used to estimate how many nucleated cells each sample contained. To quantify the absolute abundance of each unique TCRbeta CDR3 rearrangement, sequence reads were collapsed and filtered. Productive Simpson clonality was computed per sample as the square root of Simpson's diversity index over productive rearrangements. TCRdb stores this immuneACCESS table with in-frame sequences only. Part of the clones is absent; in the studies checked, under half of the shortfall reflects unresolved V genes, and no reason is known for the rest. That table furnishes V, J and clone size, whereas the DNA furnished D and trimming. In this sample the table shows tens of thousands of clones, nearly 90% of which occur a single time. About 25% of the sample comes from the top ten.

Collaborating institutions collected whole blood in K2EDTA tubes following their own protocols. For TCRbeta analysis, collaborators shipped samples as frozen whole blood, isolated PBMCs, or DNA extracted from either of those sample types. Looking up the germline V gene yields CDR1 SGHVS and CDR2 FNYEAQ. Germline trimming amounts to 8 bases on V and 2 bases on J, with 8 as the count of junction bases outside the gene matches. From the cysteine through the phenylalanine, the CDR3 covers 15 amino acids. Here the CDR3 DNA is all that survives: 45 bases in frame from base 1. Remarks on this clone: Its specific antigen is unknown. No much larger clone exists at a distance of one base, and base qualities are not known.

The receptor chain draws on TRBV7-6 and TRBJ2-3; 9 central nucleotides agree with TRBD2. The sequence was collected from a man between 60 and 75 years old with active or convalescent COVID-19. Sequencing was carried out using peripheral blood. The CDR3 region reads CASGYSGRVTDTQYF. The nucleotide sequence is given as TGTGCCAGCGGATATAGCGGGAGAGTCACAGATACGCAGTATTTT.